The 14 T cell receptor beta chains in this list originate from one sample, sequenced in a study of shared clonotypes between healthy human individuals. The table came from immunoSEQ multiplex PCR; TCRdb's copy has only in-frame clones and leaves some out. The sample yields some 2,500,000 clones, over 85% seen once. What was sequenced was naive CD4+ T cells from PBMCs. Regarding subset: CD45RA+ positively selected. The receptor set was obtained from a man aged 18 to 35 in good health. Some clones in this sample may be carry-over from other donors' samples.

The J gene is TRBJ1-1, the V gene TRBV11-2; D unresolved. Germline CDR1 and CDR2: SGHAT and FQNNGV. This CDR3 spans 14 amino acids. V lost 1 base and J 4 bases, leaving 10 bases between the germline ends. CDR3 DNA: TGTGCCAGCAGCTTAGGAAACCTCCCCACTGAAGCTTTCTTT. Translating gives CASSLGNLPTEAFF.

This chain uses TRBV5-1 with TRBJ1-1, with 7 bases that match TRBD1. This CDR3 spans 14 amino acids. V was clipped by 2 bases and J by 5 bases; unmatched bases: 6. Germline V gives CDR1 SGHRS, CDR2 YFSETQ. The CDR3, as DNA: TGCGCCAGCAGCTTAGGGGGCTTGGTAACTGAAGCTTTCTTT. Its protein product is CASSLGGLVTEAFF.

Here the CDR3 DNA reads TGCGCCAGCAGCTTGACAGGGGGCTCCATCTACTATGGCTACACCTTC. Translation gives CASSLTGGSIYYGYTF. The chain couples TRBV5-1 to TRBJ1-2; 9 bases are shared with TRBD1. This CDR3 has 16 residues. The V gene's germline CDR1 is SGHRS and CDR2 YFSETQ. Trimming removed 1 base from V and 3 bases from J; junction bases left unmatched: 7.

The chain has TRBV9 and TRBJ2-2; D possibly corresponds to TRBD1 (5 bases). CDR1 and CDR2 (germline): SGDLS, YYNGEE. This CDR3 is built from 14 residues. Trimming pared 0 bases from V and 6 bases from J, leaving 9 bases between. DNA of the CDR3: TGTGCCAGCAGCGTAGGTATAGGGGCCGGGGAGCTGTTTTTT. It yields the protein CASSVGIGAGELFF.

This CDR3 reads CASRQGTGETYEQYF. CDR3 nucleotide sequence: TGTGCCAGCAGGCAAGGGACAGGGGAGACCTACGAGCAGTACTTC. The chain joins TRBV6-6 to TRBJ2-7; 10 nucleotides match TRBD1. The CDR3 is 15 residues long. CDR1 and CDR2 from the germline V gene are MNHNY and SVGAGI (reference sequence). The V segment lost 6 bases and the J segment 2 bases; nucleotides outside the gene matches: 7.

The chain couples TRBV11-2 to TRBJ1-4; a weak D match, TRBD1 (5 bases). V gave up 3 bases and J gave up 0 bases, with 11 bases separating them. From germline, CDR1 is SGHAT and CDR2 FQNNGV. This CDR3 contains 16 residues. CDR3 coding DNA: TGTGCCAGCAGCTTTGGGGCACAGGCAACTAATGAAAAACTGTTTTTT. Its translation is CASSFGAQATNEKLFF.

The V call is TRBV7-3, the J call TRBJ1-2; TRBD1 matches 7 bases. There are 16 residues in the CDR3. J was trimmed by 1 base and V by 5 bases; bases with no gene match: 10. The germline CDR1 and CDR2 sequences are SGHTA and FQGTGA. As DNA, the CDR3 is TGTGCCAGCAGCCTCAGCGCAGGGGGAATTAACTATGGCTACACCTTC. This encodes CASSLSAGGINYGYTF. The full variable domain, its missing parts supplied by reference TRBV7-3 and TRBJ1-2, is GAGVSQTPSNKVTEKGKYVELRCDPISGHTALYWYRQSLGQGPEFLIYFQGTGAADDSGLPNDRFFAVRPEGSVSTLKIQRTERGDSAVYLCASSLSAGGINYGYTFGSGTRLTVV.

Concerning this clone: Other DNA sequences within the sample encode an identical CDR3. The V call is TRBV28, the J call TRBJ1-1, with no clear D. This CDR3 region has 14 residues. The germline V gene encodes CDR1 MDHEN and CDR2 SYDVKM. Trimming left V 3 bases short and J 4 bases short, with 12 bases between. CDR3 nucleotide sequence: TGTGCCAGCAGTTTCAGTGGCGGCGGCACTGAAGCTTTCTTT. Translated, it gives CASSFSGGGTEAFF.

The CDR3 protein is CASSWVLASDEQYF. Written as DNA, the CDR3 is TGTGCCAGCAGTTGGGTGTTGGCGAGCGACGAGCAGTACTTC. This chain connects TRBV28 to TRBJ2-7; D remains ambiguous. Trimming removed 4 bases from V and 5 bases from J, with 15 bases in between. The germline V gene has CDR1 MDHEN and CDR2 SYDVKM. CDR3 size: 14 residues.

The V gene is TRBV7-2, the J gene TRBJ2-1; 7 positions match TRBD2. J was trimmed by 15 bases and V by 1 base; bases with no gene match: 9. Germline V gene data show CDR1 as SGHTA and CDR2 as FQGNSA. The CDR3 sequence is 13 residues long. The CDR3 region is CASSLVTRGSTFF. The CDR3 bases are TGTGCCAGCAGCTTAGTCACGCGCGGGAGTACGTTCTTC.

The chain uses TRBV5-4 and TRBJ2-1; possible D gene TRBD2, 6 bases. The V gene's germline CDR1 is SGHNT and CDR2 YYREEE (reference sequence). The V end was cut by 5 bases, the J end by 8 bases, with 20 bases between. The CDR3 extends over 15 amino acids. This CDR3 is CASRSGLRDSYEQFF. CDR3 in DNA: TGTGCCAGCAGGTCGGGACTCAGAGATTCTTATGAGCAGTTCTTC.

The chain couples TRBV2 to TRBJ1-1; TRBD1 aligns across 7 bases. Per the germline V gene, CDR1 is SNHLY and CDR2 is FYNNEI. Trimming cost V 4 bases and J 4 bases; bases outside gene matches: 6. The CDR3 spans 14 residues. The chain's CDR3 is CASSGQGEGTEAFF. CDR3 bases: TGTGCCAGCAGTGGACAGGGTGAAGGCACTGAAGCTTTCTTT.

The rearrangement joins TRBV6-1 to TRBJ2-7, with TRBD1 matching 10 bases. The J segment lost 6 bases and the V segment lost 5 bases, leaving 4 bases of the junction unmatched. The germline V gene encodes CDR1 MNHNS and CDR2 SASEGT. The CDR3 consists of 13 residues. CDR3 residues: CASSSGQGREQYF. In DNA, the CDR3 is TGTGCCAGCAGTTCGGGACAGGGGCGCGAGCAGTACTTC.

Comment on this clone: Additional DNA sequences in this sample encode the identical CDR3. The chain couples TRBV9 to TRBJ2-3; TRBD2 aligns across 12 bases. Germline CDR1 and CDR2: SGDLS and YYNGEE. This CDR3 has 16 amino acids. The V segment lost 0 bases and the J segment 3 bases; nucleotides outside the gene matches: 2. CDR3: CASSVVLAGGTDTQYF. The CDR3 coding sequence is TGTGCCAGCAGCGTAGTCCTAGCGGGAGGGACAGATACGCAGTATTTT.